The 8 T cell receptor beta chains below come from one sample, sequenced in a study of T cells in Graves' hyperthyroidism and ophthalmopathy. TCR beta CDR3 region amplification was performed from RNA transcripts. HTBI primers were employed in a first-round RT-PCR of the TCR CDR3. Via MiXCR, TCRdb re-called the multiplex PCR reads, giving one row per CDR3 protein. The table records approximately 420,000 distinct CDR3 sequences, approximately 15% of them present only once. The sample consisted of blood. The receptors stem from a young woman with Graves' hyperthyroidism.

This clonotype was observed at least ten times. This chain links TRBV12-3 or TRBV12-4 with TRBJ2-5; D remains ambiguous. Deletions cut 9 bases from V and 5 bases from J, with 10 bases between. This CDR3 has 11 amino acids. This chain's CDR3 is CASSIWETQYF. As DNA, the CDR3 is TGTGCCAGTAGTATCTGGGAGACCCAGTACTTC.

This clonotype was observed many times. The CDR3 DNA reads TGTGCCAGCAGCTTAGTAGGTACAGACACTGAAGCTTTCTTT. Protein product: CASSLVGTDTEAFF. The chain links TRBV7-9 to TRBJ1-1; unclear D gene. V was clipped by 1 base and J by 3 bases, with 9 bases between them. CDR1 is SEHNR, CDR2 FQNEAQ, per germline (reference sequence). The CDR3 is 14 amino acids.

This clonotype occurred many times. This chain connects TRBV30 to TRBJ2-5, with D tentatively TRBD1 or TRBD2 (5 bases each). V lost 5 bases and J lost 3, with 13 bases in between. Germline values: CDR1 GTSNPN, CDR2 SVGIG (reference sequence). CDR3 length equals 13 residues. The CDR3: CAWATGAKETQYF. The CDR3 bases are TGTGCCTGGGCAACCGGGGCCAAAGAGACCCAGTACTTC.

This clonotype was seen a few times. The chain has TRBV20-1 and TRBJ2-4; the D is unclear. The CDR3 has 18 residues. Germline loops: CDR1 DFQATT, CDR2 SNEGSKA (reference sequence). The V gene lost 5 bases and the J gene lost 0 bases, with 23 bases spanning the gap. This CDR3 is CSAERPNPGVLAKNIQYF. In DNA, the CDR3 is TGCAGTGCTGAGAGGCCCAACCCGGGCGTACTAGCCAAAAACATTCAGTACTTC.

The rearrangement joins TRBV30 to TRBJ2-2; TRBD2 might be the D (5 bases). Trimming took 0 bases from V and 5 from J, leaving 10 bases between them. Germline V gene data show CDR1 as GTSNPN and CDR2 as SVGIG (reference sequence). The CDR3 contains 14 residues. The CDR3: CAWSVGSRTGELFF. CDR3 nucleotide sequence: TGTGCCTGGAGTGTGGGGAGTAGGACCGGGGAGCTGTTTTTT.

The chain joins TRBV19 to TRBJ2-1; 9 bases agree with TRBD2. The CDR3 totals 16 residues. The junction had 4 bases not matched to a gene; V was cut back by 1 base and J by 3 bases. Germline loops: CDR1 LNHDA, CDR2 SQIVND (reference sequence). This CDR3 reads CASSIVSSGNYNEQFF. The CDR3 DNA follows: TGTGCCAGTAGTATAGTTTCTAGCGGGAACTACAATGAGCAGTTCTTC.

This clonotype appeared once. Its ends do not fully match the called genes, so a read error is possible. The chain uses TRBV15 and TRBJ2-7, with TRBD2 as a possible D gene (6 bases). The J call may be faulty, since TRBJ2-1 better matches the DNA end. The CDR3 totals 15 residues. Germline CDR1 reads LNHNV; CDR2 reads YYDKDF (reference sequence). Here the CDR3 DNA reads TGTGCCACCAGTAGAGGGGTGGGGGGAACCTACGAGCAGTTCTTC. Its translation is CATSRGVGGTYEQFF.

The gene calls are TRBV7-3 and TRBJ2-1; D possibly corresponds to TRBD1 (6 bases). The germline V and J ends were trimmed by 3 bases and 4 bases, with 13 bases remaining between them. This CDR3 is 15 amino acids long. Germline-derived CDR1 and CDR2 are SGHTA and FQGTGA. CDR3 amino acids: CASSLVGGQYNEQFF. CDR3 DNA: TGTGCCAGCAGCTTGGTTGGGGGCCAGTACAATGAGCAGTTCTTC.